Listed below are T cell receptor beta chains from one sample, sequenced in a study of blood T cells in healthy people across ages. TCRdb reanalysed the 5' RACE reads using MiXCR and keeps one entry per CDR3 protein. The sample holds fewer than 650,000 distinct CDR3 sequences, about 28% seen once. This same sample was also taken into another study, of T cells of mothers and their children.

Material: blood. These receptor sequences come from a boy aged 2 to 9 in good health. The CDR3 runs from the conserved cysteine through the conserved F or W. D genes are given only for firm matches. The listing skips clone size in some rows; elsewhere it reads once, few, many or a size class.

J: TRBJ2-2; length: 11; D: .; size: .; V: TRBV10-3; DNA: TGTGCCATCAGTGACGTCGGGGAGCTGTTTTTT; CDR3: CAISDVGELFF
J: TRBJ1-1; length: 14; D: .; size: .; V: TRBV2; DNA: TGTGCCAGCAGCAGATTCACAAAGAACACTGAAGCTTTCTTT; CDR3: CASSRFTKNTEAFF
J: TRBJ1-1; length: 13; D: .; size: .; V: TRBV13; DNA: TGTGCCAGCAGAGCTTGGTGGGAGACTGAAGCTTTCTTT; CDR3: CASRAWWETEAFF
J: TRBJ1-2; length: 12; D: .; size: .; V: TRBV30; DNA: TGTGCCCTCGACCCTACTAACTATGGCTACACCTTC; CDR3: CALDPTNYGYTF
J: TRBJ1-1; length: 13; D: .; size: .; V: TRBV10-3; DNA: TGTGCCATCAGTGAGGCCCGGGACGCCGAAGCTTTCTTT; CDR3: CAISEARDAEAFF
J: TRBJ2-5; length: 19; D: .; size: few; V: TRBV25-1; DNA: TGTGCCAGCAGCGCCCTCCTAGGAGCGTCCCCCGAGGGCAAAGAGACCCAGTACTTC; CDR3: CASSALLGASPEGKETQYF
J: TRBJ1-4; length: 13; D: .; size: few; V: TRBV14; DNA: TGTGCCAGCAGCCAAGGTTTTAATGAAAAACTGTTTTTT; CDR3: CASSQGFNEKLFF
J: TRBJ2-5; length: 16; D: .; size: .; V: TRBV2; DNA: TGTGCCAGCAGTGTGGCCGGCGGGATGTCGGAAGAGACCCAGTACTTC; CDR3: CASSVAGGMSEETQYF
J: TRBJ2-2; length: 13; D: .; size: few; V: TRBV12-3/TRBV12-4; DNA: TGTGCCAGCAGTAGAAGAGTAACCGGGGAGCTGTTTTTT; CDR3: CASSRRVTGELFF
J: TRBJ1-2; length: 13; D: .; size: few; V: TRBV28; DNA: TGTGCCAGCAGCGCTACAGGTGGATATGGCTACACCTTC; CDR3: CASSATGGYGYTF
J: TRBJ2-3; length: 14; D: .; size: few; V: TRBV9; DNA: TGTGCCAGCAGCGACCCTAGCTTGCCAGATACGCAGTATTTT; CDR3: CASSDPSLPDTQYF
J: TRBJ1-2; length: 14; D: .; size: .; V: TRBV20-1; DNA: TGCAGTGCTAGAGACCGGGTCGAGTTCTATGGCTACACCTTC; CDR3: CSARDRVEFYGYTF
J: TRBJ2-4; length: 16; D: TRBD2; size: few; V: TRBV20-1; DNA: TGCAGTGCTAGAGGAAGGACTAGCGGGATTGTAAACATTCAGTACTTC; CDR3: CSARGRTSGIVNIQYF
J: TRBJ2-7; length: 15; D: TRBD1; size: .; V: TRBV6-5; DNA: TGTGCCAGCAGACCGACCGGGACAGCCTCCTACGAGCAGTACTTC; CDR3: CASRPTGTASYEQYF
J: TRBJ2-5; length: 15; D: .; size: .; V: TRBV4-3; DNA: TGCGCCAGCAGCCAAGAGAAAGCAGCAGACGGGACCCAGTACTTC; CDR3: CASSQEKAADGTQYF
J: TRBJ2-3; length: 18; D: .; size: few; V: TRBV7-9; DNA: TGTGCCAGCAGCTTGGCCCGTCTGATTGCTAGCTCCACAGATACGCAGTATTTT; CDR3: CASSLARLIASSTDTQYF
J: TRBJ2-1; length: 15; D: TRBD1; size: .; V: TRBV6-2/TRBV6-3; DNA: TGTGCCAGCAGTGGACAGGGAATCGCCTACAATGAGCAGTTCTTC; CDR3: CASSGQGIAYNEQFF
J: TRBJ2-1; length: 12; D: .; size: .; V: TRBV6-5; DNA: TGTGCCAGGAGATTGGGGTACGATGAGCAGTTCTTC; CDR3: CARRLGYDEQFF
J: TRBJ2-5; length: 13; D: .; size: few; V: TRBV12-3/TRBV12-4; DNA: TGTGCCAGCAGTTCCCTCGATCAAGAGACCCAGTACTTC; CDR3: CASSSLDQETQYF
J: TRBJ2-2; length: 17; D: TRBD2; size: .; V: TRBV10-3; DNA: TGTGCCATCAGCGGATGGGCGGGAGCGGAAAGCACCGGGGAGCTGTTTTTT; CDR3: CAISGWAGAESTGELFF
J: TRBJ2-7; length: 16; D: TRBD2; size: .; V: TRBV27; DNA: TGTGCCAGCAGTGGGAGGGGCTACTCGACCTCCTACGAGCAGTACTTC; CDR3: CASSGRGYSTSYEQYF
J: TRBJ1-2; length: 12; D: .; size: many; V: TRBV6-5; DNA: TGTGCCAGCACTACGGGACACTATGGCTACACCTTC; CDR3: CASTTGHYGYTF
J: TRBJ2-2; length: 17; D: .; size: .; V: TRBV10-3; DNA: TGTGCCATCAGTGAGTCGAGGGGCTTCGAGCGCGCCGGGGAGCTGTTTTTT; CDR3: CAISESRGFERAGELFF
J: TRBJ2-5; length: 15; D: .; size: .; V: TRBV29-1; DNA: TGCAGCGTTTCCCCGACAGGAAGACCCTTGGAGACCCAGTACTTC; CDR3: CSVSPTGRPLETQYF
J: TRBJ2-1; length: 16; D: TRBD2; size: few; V: TRBV4-3; DNA: TGCGCCAGCAGCCCGCGACTAGCGGGAGGGCCTAATGAGCAGTTCTTC; CDR3: CASSPRLAGGPNEQFF
J: TRBJ2-1; length: 18; D: TRBD2; size: .; V: TRBV5-6; DNA: TGTGCCAGCAGCCGGACTAGCGGAAGACTAAGCTCCTACAATGAGCAGTTCTTC; CDR3: CASSRTSGRLSSYNEQFF
J: TRBJ2-1; length: 13; D: .; size: few; V: TRBV20-1; DNA: TGCAGTGTTGAACAGGGGGGGAAAGATGAGCAGTTCTTC; CDR3: CSVEQGGKDEQFF
J: TRBJ2-7; length: 12; D: .; size: once; V: TRBV29-1; DNA: TGCAGCGTTGAAACGAATGTTTACGAGCAGTACTTC; CDR3: CSVETNVYEQYF
J: TRBJ2-1; length: 17; D: TRBD2; size: few; V: TRBV24-1; DNA: TGTGCCACCAGTGACTCCGCGCTCGACGGGAGGGGCAATGAGCAGTTCTTC; CDR3: CATSDSALDGRGNEQFF
J: TRBJ1-2; length: 16; D: TRBD1; size: .; V: TRBV27; DNA: TGTGCCAGCAGTTTACAGGGGGCCCCAGCTAACTATGGCTACACCTTC; CDR3: CASSLQGAPANYGYTF
J: TRBJ1-2; length: 16; D: .; size: few; V: TRBV7-9; DNA: TGTGCCAGCAGCTTAGAGGAGGACTCTCCGCGCGGGGGCTACACCTTC; CDR3: CASSLEEDSPRGGYTF
J: TRBJ2-5; length: 14; D: .; size: .; V: TRBV13; DNA: TGTGCCAGCAGCTTAGCACAGCTCCAAGAGACCCAGTACTTC; CDR3: CASSLAQLQETQYF
J: TRBJ1-3; length: 14; D: TRBD1; size: few; V: TRBV10-3; DNA: TGTGCCACCACCGACAGGGACTCTGGAAACACCATATATTTT; CDR3: CATTDRDSGNTIYF
J: TRBJ2-1; length: 13; D: .; size: .; V: TRBV3-1; DNA: TGTGCCAGCAGCCATCAGGCTAGCAATGAGCAGTTCTTC; CDR3: CASSHQASNEQFF
J: TRBJ2-1; length: 14; D: .; size: .; V: TRBV14; DNA: TGTGCCAGCAACCAAGCCCACATGGTCTATGAGCAGTTCTTC; CDR3: CASNQAHMVYEQFF
J: TRBJ2-7; length: 11; D: .; size: .; V: TRBV3-1; DNA: TGTGCCGGCAGCCAAGGATACGAGCAGTACTTC; CDR3: CAGSQGYEQYF
J: TRBJ1-2; length: 15; D: .; size: .; V: TRBV5-6; DNA: TGTGCCAGCAGCTTACCCGAGGGGGATTGGTATGGCTACACCTTC; CDR3: CASSLPEGDWYGYTF
J: TRBJ2-7; length: 17; D: TRBD2; size: .; V: TRBV12-3/TRBV12-4; DNA: TGTGCCAGCATCGGCCGGACTAGCGGGGCTCCCTCCTACGAGCAGTACTTC; CDR3: CASIGRTSGAPSYEQYF
J: TRBJ2-6; length: 15; D: .; size: .; V: TRBV7-9; DNA: TGTGCCAGCAGCTCCGCGGAGTCTGGGGCCAACGTCCTGACTTTC; CDR3: CASSSAESGANVLTF
J: TRBJ2-1; length: 14; D: .; size: few; V: TRBV10-2; DNA: TGCGCCAGCAGGGCTAGGGGCGGCCCCTATGAGCAGTTCTTC; CDR3: CASRARGGPYEQFF
J: TRBJ2-7; length: 15; D: TRBD2; size: few; V: TRBV7-8; DNA: TGTGCCAGCAGCTTAGTCGCGGGGGAGACCTACGAGCAGTACTTC; CDR3: CASSLVAGETYEQYF
J: TRBJ2-3; length: 13; D: .; size: once; V: TRBV7-2; DNA: TGTGCCAGCAGCCCCCAGACAAGGGATACGCAGTATTTT; CDR3: CASSPQTRDTQYF
J: TRBJ2-7; length: 16; D: TRBD2; size: few; V: TRBV6-2/TRBV6-3; DNA: TGTGCCAGCAGACGCGCCTTGGTGGCGGGAGATTACGAGCAGTACTTC; CDR3: CASRRALVAGDYEQYF
J: TRBJ2-1; length: 12; D: TRBD1; size: .; V: TRBV18; DNA: TGTGCCAGCTCACAAGACAGGGCCTATAGGATCTTC; CDR3: CASSQDRAYRIF
J: TRBJ2-5; length: 14; D: .; size: few; V: TRBV20-1; DNA: TGCAGTGCTAGAGGGTGGGAAAGACAAGAGACCCAGTACTTC; CDR3: CSARGWERQETQYF
J: TRBJ2-1; length: 15; D: TRBD1; size: .; V: TRBV6-5; DNA: TGTGCCAGCAGTAGACCGGGACAGGCCTACAATGAGCAGTTCTTC; CDR3: CASSRPGQAYNEQFF
J: TRBJ2-5; length: 14; D: TRBD2; size: few; V: TRBV9; DNA: TGTGCCAGCAGCCCCGGGGGGGGGCTCGAGACCCAGTACTTC; CDR3: CASSPGGGLETQYF
J: TRBJ2-7; length: 15; D: .; size: .; V: TRBV27; DNA: TGTGCCAGCAGTTTATCGCAAGGCTTCAACTACGAGCAGTACTTC; CDR3: CASSLSQGFNYEQYF
J: TRBJ2-3; length: 13; D: .; size: few; V: TRBV12-3/TRBV12-4; DNA: TGTGCCAGCAGTTTAAAGGGCCATGGGTCGCAGTATTTT; CDR3: CASSLKGHGSQYF
J: TRBJ2-5; length: 17; D: TRBD2; size: few; V: TRBV19; DNA: TGTGCCAGTAGTATCGTCGTTAGCGGGGGGGAGCAAGAGACCCAGTACTTC; CDR3: CASSIVVSGGEQETQYF
J: TRBJ1-1; length: 15; D: .; size: .; V: TRBV20-1; DNA: TGCAGTGCTAGATTGACAGGCCTTATGAACACTGAAGCTTTCTTT; CDR3: CSARLTGLMNTEAFF
J: TRBJ2-2; length: 15; D: TRBD1; size: .; V: TRBV7-2; DNA: TGTGCCAGCAGCCCTCAGGGGGCCTTTTCCGGGGAGCTGTTTTTT; CDR3: CASSPQGAFSGELFF
J: TRBJ2-5; length: 13; D: .; size: few; V: TRBV29-1; DNA: TGCAGCGGTGGGGGAACACCTCAAGAGACCCAGTACTTC; CDR3: CSGGGTPQETQYF
J: TRBJ2-1; length: 14; D: TRBD1; size: many; V: TRBV6-4; DNA: TGTGCCAGCAGTCCGGGACAGGGGGCCAATGAGCAGTTCTTC; CDR3: CASSPGQGANEQFF
J: TRBJ2-2; length: 13; D: TRBD2; size: .; V: TRBV5-1; DNA: TGCGCCAGCGAAGATAGCGGGGACGGGGAGCTGTTTTTT; CDR3: CASEDSGDGELFF